This T cell receptor beta chain was retrieved from a study of identical twins. This clonotype was seen at least ten times. TCRdb processed the 5' RACE reads anew with MiXCR; each CDR3 protein has one entry. In the table there are roughly 570,000 distinct CDR3 sequences, more than 9% of which are singletons. The V end was cut by 6 bases, the J end by 7 bases, with 14 bases between. Germline CDR1 and CDR2: SGHVS and FQNEAQ. This CDR3 comprises 13 residues. These data also formed part of another study, on yellow fever vaccine responses in identical twins.

The sequenced sample consisted of PBMCs. The sequence was collected from a woman under 30 in good health. The chain joins TRBV7-8 to TRBJ2-3; maybe TRBD2 (5 bases). The chain's CDR3 is CASSPPRLNTQYF. The CDR3 DNA follows: TGTGCCAGCAGTCCTCCTCGACTAAATACGCAGTATTTT.